One and the same sample provided the 10 T cell receptor beta chains below, sequenced in a study of blood T cells in healthy people across ages. Then a second PCR, running about 6 to 11 cycles, was carried out with a sample-barcoded 5' primer and a J-beta primer mix. Each CDR3 protein gets one entry after TCRdb re-called the 5' RACE reads with MiXCR. The sample records 710,000 or so distinct CDR3 sequences, roughly 32% being singletons. The sequencing input was blood. The receptor set was obtained from a woman of 80 years or more in good health.

Concerning this clonotype: A much bigger clone sits one base away, suggesting this may be a read error. The J gene is TRBJ2-3, the V gene TRBV11-2, with 7 positions matching TRBD1. Per the germline V gene, CDR1 is SGHAT and CDR2 is FQNNGV. CDR3 length: 16 residues. DNA of the CDR3: TGTGTCAGCAGCTTAGGCGACAGGGCCAACACAGATACGCAGTATTTT. The encoded protein is CVSSLGDRANTDTQYF. Full variable domain (outside the CDR3, taken from reference TRBV11-2 and TRBJ2-3): EAGVAQSPRYKIIEKRQSVAFWCNPISGHATLYWYQQILGQGPKLLIQFQNNGVVDDSQLPKDRFSAERLKGVDSTLKIQPAKLEDSAVYLCVSSLGDRANTDTQYFGPGTRLTVL.

On this clonotype: This sequence may be a read error, since a much larger clone differs from it by one base. This CDR3 is missing its conserved last phenylalanine or tryptophan, likely due to a read error. The CDR3 region is CASSPGIFHSYLDTQYV. In DNA form, the CDR3 reads TGTGCCAGCAGCCCGGGGATTTTTCACAGTTATTTGGATACGCAGTATGTT. This chain links TRBV11-2 with TRBJ2-3; tentative D call: TRBD2 (5 bases). V lost 5 bases to trimming and J lost 6 bases, with 24 bases between them. Per germline, CDR1 SGHAT and CDR2 FQNNGV. The CDR3 has 17 residues.

The rearrangement joins TRBV20-1 to TRBJ2-1, with TRBD2 as a possible D gene (6 bases). This CDR3 has 15 amino acids. Germline loops: CDR1 DFQATT, CDR2 SNEGSKA (reference sequence). The V end lost 0 bases, the J end lost 13 bases, and 22 bases lay between the germline ends. CDR3 loop: CSARDYARGRETQFF. CDR3 nucleotide sequence: TGCAGTGCTAGAGATTACGCGCGGGGACGGGAGACCCAGTTCTTC.

This chain links TRBV4-1 with TRBJ2-1; perhaps TRBD1 as D (5 bases). The germline V gene encodes CDR1 MGHRA and CDR2 YSYEKL. This CDR3 is 15 amino acids long. V lost 0 bases and J lost 8, with 14 bases in between. The CDR3 region is CASSQDFQGRYEQFF. The DNA of the CDR3 is TGCGCCAGCAGCCAAGATTTCCAGGGTCGATATGAGCAGTTCTTC.

This clonotype has ten or more counts. The V and J genes are TRBV10-3 and TRBJ1-2, with D perhaps matching TRBD1 (5 bases). The CDR3 covers 16 residues. The germline CDR1 and CDR2 sequences are ENHRY and SYGVKD. The V and J ends lost 3 bases and 3 bases respectively, with 17 bases between them. CDR3 sequence: CAISDRWQGKDYGYTF. The CDR3 DNA reads as TGTGCCATCAGTGATAGGTGGCAGGGTAAGGACTATGGCTACACCTTC.

This clonotype has only a few counts. The rearrangement uses TRBV9 and TRBJ2-2; 10 bases are shared with TRBD1. CDR3 length: 15 residues. The germline gives CDR1 SGDLS, CDR2 YYNGEE. V was clipped by 2 bases and J by 5 bases; unmatched bases: 3. The CDR3 region has the DNA TGTGCCAGCAGCGTGCTGGGACAGGGGACCGGGGAGCTGTTTTTT. Translating it yields CASSVLGQGTGELFF.

The chain links TRBV20-1 to TRBJ2-1, with unresolved D. CDR1 is DFQATT, CDR2 SNEGSKA, per germline (reference sequence). Trimming took off 1 base at V and 7 bases at J, with 8 bases between the two ends. The CDR3 is made up of 12 amino acids. The CDR3 loop is CSARVLWNEQFF. The CDR3 DNA follows: TGCAGTGCTAGAGTATTATGGAATGAGCAGTTCTTC.

This clonotype was observed at least ten times. The V and J genes are TRBV3-1 and TRBJ2-1, with a weak D call TRBD2 (6 bases). Germline V lookup: CDR1 LGHDT, CDR2 YNNKEL (reference sequence). The CDR3 has 15 residues. Between the trimmed V and J ends, which lost 5 bases and 0 bases, there was a span of 11 bases. The CDR3 sequence: CASSTREGSYNEQFF. The CDR3 nucleotides are TGTGCCAGCAGCACGCGGGAAGGCTCCTACAATGAGCAGTTCTTC.

The chain couples TRBV29-1 to TRBJ2-7; D possibly corresponds to TRBD1 (6 bases). The V and J ends lost 7 bases and 2 bases respectively, with 12 bases between them. CDR1 is SQVTM, CDR2 ANQGSEA, per germline. The CDR3 is 12 amino acids. The CDR3 loop reads CSAVDSTYEQYF. As DNA, the CDR3 is TGCAGCGCTGTGGACAGTACCTACGAGCAGTACTTC.

The chain couples TRBV20-1 to TRBJ2-4, with D possibly matching TRBD2 (6 bases). Germline loops: CDR1 DFQATT, CDR2 SNEGSKA (reference sequence). The V end lost 3 bases, the J end lost 0 bases, and 12 bases lay between the germline ends. The CDR3 contains 15 residues. The CDR3 loop reads CSASVLALAKNIQYF. In DNA, the CDR3 is TGCAGTGCTAGTGTACTAGCACTAGCCAAAAACATTCAGTACTTC.